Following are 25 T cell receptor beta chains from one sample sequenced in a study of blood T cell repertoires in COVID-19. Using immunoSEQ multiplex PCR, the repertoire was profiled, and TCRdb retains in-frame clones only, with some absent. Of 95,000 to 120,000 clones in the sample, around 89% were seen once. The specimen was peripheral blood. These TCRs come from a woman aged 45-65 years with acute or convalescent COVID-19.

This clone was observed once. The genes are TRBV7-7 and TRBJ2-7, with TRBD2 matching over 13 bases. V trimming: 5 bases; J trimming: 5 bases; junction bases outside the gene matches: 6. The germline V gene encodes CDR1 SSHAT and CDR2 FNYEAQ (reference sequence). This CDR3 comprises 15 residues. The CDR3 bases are TGTGCCAGCAGCCAGGGACTAGCGGGGACTGACGAGCAGTACTTC. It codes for CASSQGLAGTDEQYF.

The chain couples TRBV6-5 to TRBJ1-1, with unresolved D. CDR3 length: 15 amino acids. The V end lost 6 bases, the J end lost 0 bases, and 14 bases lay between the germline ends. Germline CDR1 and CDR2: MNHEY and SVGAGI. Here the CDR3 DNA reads TGTGCCAGCAGGGCAGGCCAGGTCATGAACACTGAAGCTTTCTTT. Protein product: CASRAGQVMNTEAFF.

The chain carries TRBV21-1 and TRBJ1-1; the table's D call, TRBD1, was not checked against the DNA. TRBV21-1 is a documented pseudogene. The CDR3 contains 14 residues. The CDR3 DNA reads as TGTGCCAACACGTGGACAGGGGTTGTGACTGAAGCTTTCTTT. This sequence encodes CANTWTGVVTEAFF.

CDR3 amino acids: CASSADRGGNTEAFF. The CDR3 nucleotides read TGTGCCAGCAGCGCCGACAGGGGTGGGAACACTGAAGCTTTCTTT. The chain employs TRBV5-6 and TRBJ1-1, with 8 nucleotides matching TRBD1. Germline trimming cut 4 bases from V and 1 base from J; bases unmatched to any gene: 6. Germline CDR1 SGHDT, CDR2 YYEEEE. There are 15 residues in the CDR3.

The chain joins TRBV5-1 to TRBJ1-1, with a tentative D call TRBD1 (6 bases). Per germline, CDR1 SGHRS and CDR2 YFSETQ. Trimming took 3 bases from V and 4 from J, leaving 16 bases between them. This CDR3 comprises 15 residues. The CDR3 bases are TGCGCCAGCAGCTCGGGACACCTCTCGAGCACTGAAGCTTTCTTT. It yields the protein CASSSGHLSSTEAFF.

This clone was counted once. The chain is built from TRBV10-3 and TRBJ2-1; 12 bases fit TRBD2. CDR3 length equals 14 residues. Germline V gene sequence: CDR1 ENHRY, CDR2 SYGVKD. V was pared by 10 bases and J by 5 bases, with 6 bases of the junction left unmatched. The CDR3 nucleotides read TGTGCCACCGGACTAGCGGGAACCAACAATGAGCAGTTCTTC. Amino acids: CATGLAGTNNEQFF.

DNA of the CDR3: TGTGCCAGCAGTGTACAGGGGGACAATGAGCAGTTCTTC. Its translation: CASSVQGDNEQFF. The rearrangement uses TRBV6-4 and TRBJ2-1; 8 bases fit TRBD1. Germline V gene data show CDR1 as MRHNA and CDR2 as SNTAGT. Unmatched junction bases numbered 1, after V lost 4 bases and J lost 5 bases. The CDR3 has 13 amino acids.

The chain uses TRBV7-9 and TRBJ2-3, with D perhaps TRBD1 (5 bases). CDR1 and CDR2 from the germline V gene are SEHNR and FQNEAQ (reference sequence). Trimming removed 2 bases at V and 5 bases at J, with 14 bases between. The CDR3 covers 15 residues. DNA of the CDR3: TGTGCCAGCAGCTTAAGGGGAATATTAGGAGATACGCAGTATTTT. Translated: CASSLRGILGDTQYF.

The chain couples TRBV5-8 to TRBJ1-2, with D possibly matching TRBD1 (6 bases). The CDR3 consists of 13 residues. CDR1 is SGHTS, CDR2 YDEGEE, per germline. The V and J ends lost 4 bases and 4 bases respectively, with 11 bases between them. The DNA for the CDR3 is TGTGCCAGCAGCCCAGGGGTTGGCTATGGCTACACCTTC. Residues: CASSPGVGYGYTF.

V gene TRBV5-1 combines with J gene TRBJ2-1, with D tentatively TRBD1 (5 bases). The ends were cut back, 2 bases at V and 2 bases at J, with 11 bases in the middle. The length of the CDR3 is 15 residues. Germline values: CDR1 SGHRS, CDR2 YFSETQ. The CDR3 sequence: CASSLDSIAYNEQFF. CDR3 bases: TGCGCCAGCAGCTTAGACAGTATCGCCTACAATGAGCAGTTCTTC.

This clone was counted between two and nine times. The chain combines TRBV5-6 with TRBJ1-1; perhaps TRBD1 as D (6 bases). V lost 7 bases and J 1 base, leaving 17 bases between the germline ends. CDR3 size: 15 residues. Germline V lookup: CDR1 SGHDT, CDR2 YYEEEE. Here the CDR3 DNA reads TGTGCCAGCCAGCGTTTAGGGGGTGAGAACACTGAAGCTTTCTTT. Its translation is CASQRLGGENTEAFF.

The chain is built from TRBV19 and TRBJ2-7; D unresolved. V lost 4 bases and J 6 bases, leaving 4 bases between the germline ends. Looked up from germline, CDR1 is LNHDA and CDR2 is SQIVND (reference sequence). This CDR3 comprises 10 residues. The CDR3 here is CASSRGEQYF. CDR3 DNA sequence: TGTGCCAGTAGTAGAGGCGAGCAGTACTTC.

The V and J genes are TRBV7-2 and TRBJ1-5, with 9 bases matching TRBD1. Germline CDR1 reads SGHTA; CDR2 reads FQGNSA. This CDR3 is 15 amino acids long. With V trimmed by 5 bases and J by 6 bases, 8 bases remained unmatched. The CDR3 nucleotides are TGTGCCAGCAGCCTGGGACAGGGCTCGGTTCAGCCCCAGCATTTT. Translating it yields CASSLGQGSVQPQHF.

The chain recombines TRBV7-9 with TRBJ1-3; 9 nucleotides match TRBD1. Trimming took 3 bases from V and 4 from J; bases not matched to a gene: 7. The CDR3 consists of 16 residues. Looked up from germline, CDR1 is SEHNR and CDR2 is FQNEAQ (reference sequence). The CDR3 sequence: CASSFRTGVPGNTIYF. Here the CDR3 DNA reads TGTGCCAGCAGCTTCCGGACAGGGGTGCCCGGAAACACCATATATTTT.

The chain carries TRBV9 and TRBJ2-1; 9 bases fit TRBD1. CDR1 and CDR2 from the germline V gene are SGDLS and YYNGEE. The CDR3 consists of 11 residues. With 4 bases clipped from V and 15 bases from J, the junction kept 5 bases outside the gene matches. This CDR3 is CASSSGTGWFF. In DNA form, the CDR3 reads TGTGCCAGCAGCTCCGGGACAGGGTGGTTCTTC. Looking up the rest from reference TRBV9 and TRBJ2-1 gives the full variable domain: DSGVTQTPKHLITATGQRVTLRCSPRSGDLSVYWYQQSLDQGLQFLIQYYNGEERAKGNILERFSAQQFPDLHSELNLSSLELGDSALYFCASSSGTGWFFGPGTRLTVL.

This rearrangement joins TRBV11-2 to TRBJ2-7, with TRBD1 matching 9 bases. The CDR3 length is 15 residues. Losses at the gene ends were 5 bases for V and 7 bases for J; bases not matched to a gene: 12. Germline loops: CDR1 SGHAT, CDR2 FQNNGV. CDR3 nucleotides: TGTGCCAGCAGCACCCCCCGGGACAGGGCGAGGGAGCAGTACTTC. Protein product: CASSTPRDRAREQYF.

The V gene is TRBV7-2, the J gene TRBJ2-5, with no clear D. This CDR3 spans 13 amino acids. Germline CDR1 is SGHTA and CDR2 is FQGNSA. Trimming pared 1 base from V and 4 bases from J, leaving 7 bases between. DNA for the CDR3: TGTGCCAGCAGCTTAGAACCTAGAGAGACCCAGTACTTC. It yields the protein CASSLEPRETQYF.

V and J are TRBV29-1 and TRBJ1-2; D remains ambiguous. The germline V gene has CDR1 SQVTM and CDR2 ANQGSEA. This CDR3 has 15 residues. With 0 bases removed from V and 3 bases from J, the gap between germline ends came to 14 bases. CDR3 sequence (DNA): TGCAGCGTTGAAGAAGTAACGACGGAGCACTATGGCTACACCTTC. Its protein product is CSVEEVTTEHYGYTF. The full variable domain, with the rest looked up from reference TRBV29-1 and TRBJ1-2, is SAVISQKPSRDICQRGTSLTIQCQVDSQVTMMFWYRQQPGQSLTLIATANQGSEATYESGFVIDKFPISRPNLTFSTLTVSNMSPEDSSIYLCSVEEVTTEHYGYTFGSGTRLTVV.

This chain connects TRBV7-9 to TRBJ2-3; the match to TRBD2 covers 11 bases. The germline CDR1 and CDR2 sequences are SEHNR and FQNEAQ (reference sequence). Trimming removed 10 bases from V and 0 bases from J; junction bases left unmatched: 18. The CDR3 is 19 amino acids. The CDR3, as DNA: TGTGCCATCTTAGAGCATTCCGGGACTAGCGGCCAAAGCACAGATACGCAGTATTTT. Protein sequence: CAILEHSGTSGQSTDTQYF.

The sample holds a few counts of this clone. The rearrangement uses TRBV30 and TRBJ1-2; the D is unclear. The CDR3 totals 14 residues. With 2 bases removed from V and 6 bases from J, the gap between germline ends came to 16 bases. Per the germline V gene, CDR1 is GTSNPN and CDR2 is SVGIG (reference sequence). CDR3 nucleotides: TGTGCCTGGAGTATTGGCCCCTTGAGGGATGGCTACACCTTC. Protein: CAWSIGPLRDGYTF.

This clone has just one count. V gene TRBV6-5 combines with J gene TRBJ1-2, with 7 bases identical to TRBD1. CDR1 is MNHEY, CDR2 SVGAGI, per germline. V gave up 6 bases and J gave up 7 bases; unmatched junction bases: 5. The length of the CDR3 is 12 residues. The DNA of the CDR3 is TGTGCCAGCAGGCAAACAGGGGCTGGCTACACCTTC. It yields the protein CASRQTGAGYTF.

For the CDR3, the DNA is TGTGCCAGCAGTTTCGGGTGGCAGCCCCAGCATTTT. This gives the protein CASSFGWQPQHF. V gene TRBV28 combines with J gene TRBJ1-5, with D unclear. The CDR3 extends over 12 amino acids. The germline gives CDR1 MDHEN, CDR2 SYDVKM. V dropped 3 bases and J dropped 7 bases, with 7 bases sitting between them.

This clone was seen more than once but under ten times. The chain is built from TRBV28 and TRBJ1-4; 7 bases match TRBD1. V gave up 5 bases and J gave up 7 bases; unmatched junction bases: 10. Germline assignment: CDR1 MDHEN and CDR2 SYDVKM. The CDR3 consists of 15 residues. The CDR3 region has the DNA TGTGCCAGCAGTGCCCGACAGGGCCCGGGTGAAAAACTGTTTTTT. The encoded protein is CASSARQGPGEKLFF.

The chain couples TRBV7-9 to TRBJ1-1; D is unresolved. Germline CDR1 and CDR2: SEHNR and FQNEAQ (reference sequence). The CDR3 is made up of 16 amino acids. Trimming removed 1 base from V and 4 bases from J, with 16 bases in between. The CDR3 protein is CASSLGRPGFGTEAFF. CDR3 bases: TGTGCCAGCAGCTTAGGCCGGCCGGGGTTCGGCACTGAAGCTTTCTTT.

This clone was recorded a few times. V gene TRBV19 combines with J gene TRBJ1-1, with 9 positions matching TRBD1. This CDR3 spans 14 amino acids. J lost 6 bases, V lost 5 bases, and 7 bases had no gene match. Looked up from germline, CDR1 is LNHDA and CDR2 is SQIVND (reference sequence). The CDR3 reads CASSSQGALAEAFF. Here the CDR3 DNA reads TGTGCCAGTAGTTCACAGGGGGCTCTGGCTGAAGCTTTCTTT.